This T cell receptor (beta chain) emerged from a study of T cell responses to AZD1222 COVID-19 vaccine. The CDR3 consists of 14 residues. CDR1 is GTSNPN and CDR2 is SVGIG in the germline V gene (reference sequence). Trimming stripped 2 bases from V and 1 base from J, with 11 bases between. Measured with immunoSEQ multiplex PCR; TCRdb has only the in-frame clones, and not every one. Here the sample spans around 110,000 clones, under 95% being singletons. The receptor's source is an adult in good health. This specimen consisted of peripheral blood, obtained on day 0 of AZD1222 vaccination. The V gene is TRBV30, the J gene TRBJ1-2; TRBD1 is a possible D gene (5 bases). In DNA, the CDR3 is TGTGCCTGGAGTCAGACAGAGCGTAACTATGGCTACACCTTC. Its translation: CAWSQTERNYGYTF.